Listed here is a single T cell receptor beta chain. V lost 0 bases and J lost 3, with 7 bases in between. CDR1 and CDR2 from the germline V gene are SGDLS and YYNGEE. The CDR3 is 14 amino acids. The repertoire was sequenced with immunoSEQ multiplex PCR; TCRdb's copy has only in-frame clones and lacks some. The repertoire holds tens of thousands of clones, over 70% seen once, with more than 20% in the top ten. The data originate from a study of blood T cell repertoires in COVID-19. Study overall: Sources were T cells, B-cell-depleted T cells, or PBMCs; the material itself was cDNA or gDNA.

Sequencing used peripheral blood. This receptor was identified in a man between 60 and 75 years old with acute or convalescent COVID-19. The chain joins TRBV9 to TRBJ2-1; no reliable D call. CDR3 in amino acids: CASSVAADYNEQFF. In nucleotides, the CDR3 is TGTGCCAGCAGCGTAGCGGCGGACTACAATGAGCAGTTCTTC.